This TCR beta chain was identified during a study of blood T cell repertoires in COVID-19. Overall study: Specimens from acute and convalescent COVID-19 originated in the United States, Italy and Spain. PBMCs, B-cell-depleted T cells, or T cells provided the cDNA or gDNA that made up the material.

CDR3 size: 15 residues. V dropped 3 bases and J dropped 0 bases, with 10 bases sitting between them. Germline CDR1 and CDR2: SGDLS and YYNGEE. Assay: immunoSEQ multiplex PCR; the TCRdb copy retains only in-frame clones and omits some. Counted here are roughly 150,000 clones, roughly 84% occurring once; the ten biggest clones make up 8% to 11%. This TCR came from a woman older than 75 with active or convalescent COVID-19. The sequencing input was peripheral blood. The rearrangement links TRBV9 to TRBJ1-3, with D perhaps TRBD1 (5 bases). CDR3 amino acids: CASSGATASGNTIYF. The CDR3 DNA reads as TGTGCCAGCAGCGGAGCGACAGCCTCTGGAAACACCATATATTTT.